This TCR beta chain originates from a study of OX40 agonist ivuxolimab in advanced cancers. This clone appeared a single time. Assay: immunoSEQ multiplex PCR; the TCRdb copy retains only in-frame clones and omits some. Found here are tens of thousands of clones, about 90% of them singletons; the top ten hold about 2.5%. The germline gives CDR1 MDHEN, CDR2 SYDVKM. Trimming left V 2 bases short and J 8 bases short, with 21 bases between. This CDR3 spans 16 amino acids. The chain is built from TRBV28 and TRBJ1-2; D call uncertain. The sample here was CD4+ or CD8+ T cells sorted from blood, taken in a trial of the OX40 agonist ivuxolimab. This TCR came from an adult with an advanced solid tumor such as melanoma, head and neck, liver or kidney cancer. The CDR3 reads CASSLSGLRGRVGYTF. CDR3 nucleotide sequence: TGTGCCAGCAGTTTAAGCGGGCTCCGAGGACGGGTAGGCTACACCTTC.